The rows below give T cell receptor beta chains drawn from one sample of a study of shared clonotypes between healthy human individuals. The table came from immunoSEQ multiplex PCR; TCRdb's copy has only in-frame clones and leaves some out. The data contain over 750,000 clones, around 96% of them singletons. The sample was naive CD8+ T cells sorted from blood. The receptors shown here come from a man aged 25 to 45 in good health. Both conserved end residues are part of each CDR3. Clone size is stated in some rows and not others, as once, few, many or a class when expanded.

clone_size	v_call	j_call	cdr3_length	cdr3_aa
once	TRBV28	TRBJ2-7	16	CASSMTSGLPTNEQYF
.	TRBV7-9	TRBJ2-7	15	CASSVRGQAAYEQYF
once	TRBV6-1	TRBJ2-5	13	CAGRSRGLETQYF
.	TRBV19	TRBJ2-1	13	CASSAEWYNEQFF
.	TRBV27	TRBJ1-5	13	CASRGQYNQPQHF
.	TRBV13	TRBJ1-2	14	CASSLDLDRRRYTF
few	TRBV28	TRBJ1-2	22	CASSLWSGTGSPSHGDNYGYTF
.	TRBV6-5	TRBJ2-7	15	CASSYGTSGSYEQYF
.	TRBV2	TRBJ2-1	13	CASSEVAGAQQFF
.	TRBV4-3	TRBJ2-7	14	CASSPGTGAYEQYF
once	TRBV9	TRBJ2-2	18	CASSVEGTSGLNTGELFF
.	TRBV6-5	TRBJ2-2	13	CASGVSSTGELFF
.	TRBV4-1	TRBJ2-7	16	CASSPRPFSDTYEQYF
.	TRBV5-5	TRBJ2-7	11	CASKVDYEQYF
.	TRBV19	TRBJ1-5	15	CASSRYGGSNQPQHF
once	TRBV7-9	TRBJ2-7	14	CASSFSSAGYEQYF
.	TRBV11-2	TRBJ2-1	15	CASRGGETLGNEQFF
.	TRBV10-2	TRBJ2-1	15	CASSEPTTAHNEQFF
.	TRBV4-3	TRBJ2-1	15	CASSHGTSGFDEQFF
.	TRBV29-1	TRBJ2-7	10	CSALGAEQYF
.	TRBV28	TRBJ2-7	18	CASSFYHIAPRDTYEQYF
.	TRBV5-1	TRBJ2-1	14	CASSGLNIYNEQFF
.	TRBV2	TRBJ1-1	13	CASSDWANTEAFF
.	TRBV27	TRBJ2-7	15	CASRRTGGAFYEQYF
.	TRBV4-1	TRBJ1-1	15	CASSQALGTVLQAFF
.	TRBV4-1	TRBJ1-4	14	CASSQVWGQEKLFF
.	TRBV6-4	TRBJ1-5	15	CASSDSAGAYQPQHF
.	TRBV9	TRBJ1-4	16	CASSTRPGDFNEKLFF
.	TRBV10-2	TRBJ1-3	18	CASSARPGQTTSGNTIYF
.	TRBV28	TRBJ2-3	17	CASSLTGLAGATDTQYF
.	TRBV27	TRBJ2-1	20	CASSFLPPGTSGSDYNEQFF
.	TRBV9	TRBJ2-7	13	CASSKDRVNEQYF
.	TRBV6-1	TRBJ2-7	12	CASSGRGDEQYF